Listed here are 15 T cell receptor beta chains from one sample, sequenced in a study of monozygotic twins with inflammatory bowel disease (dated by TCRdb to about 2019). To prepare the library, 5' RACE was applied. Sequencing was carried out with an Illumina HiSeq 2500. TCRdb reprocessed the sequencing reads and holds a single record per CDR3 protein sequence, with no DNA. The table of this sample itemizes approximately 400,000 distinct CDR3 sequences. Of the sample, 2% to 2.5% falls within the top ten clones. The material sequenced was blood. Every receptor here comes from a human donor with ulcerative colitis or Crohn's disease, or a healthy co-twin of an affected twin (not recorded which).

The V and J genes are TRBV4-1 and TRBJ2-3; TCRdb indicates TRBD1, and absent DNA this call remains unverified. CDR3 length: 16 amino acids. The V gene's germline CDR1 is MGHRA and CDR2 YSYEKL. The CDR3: CASSHNDEQAGDTQYF.

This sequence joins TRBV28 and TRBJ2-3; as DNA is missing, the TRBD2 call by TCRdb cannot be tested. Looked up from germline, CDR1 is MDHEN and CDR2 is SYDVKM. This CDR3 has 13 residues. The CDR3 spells CATHGVNGERQYF.

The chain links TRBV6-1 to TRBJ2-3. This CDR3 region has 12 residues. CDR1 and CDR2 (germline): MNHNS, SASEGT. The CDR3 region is CASSEVSDTQYF.

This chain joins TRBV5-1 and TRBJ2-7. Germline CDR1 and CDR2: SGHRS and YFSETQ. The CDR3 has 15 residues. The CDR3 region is CASSLNVGSSYEQYF.

CDR3 amino acids: CASSAKGQLNSPLHF. This chain uses TRBV7-9 with TRBJ1-6; TCRdb gives TRBD1 as the D gene, but with no DNA this cannot be confirmed. Germline V gene data show CDR1 as SEHNR and CDR2 as FQNEAQ (reference sequence). The CDR3 loop spans 15 amino acids. Using reference TRBV7-9 and TRBJ1-6 for the parts outside the CDR3, the full variable domain is DTGVSQNPRHKITKRGQNVTFRCDPISEHNRLYWYRQTLGQGPEFLTYFQNEAQLEKSRLLSDRFSAERPKGSFSTLEIQRTEQGDSAMYLCASSAKGQLNSPLHFGNGTRLTVT.

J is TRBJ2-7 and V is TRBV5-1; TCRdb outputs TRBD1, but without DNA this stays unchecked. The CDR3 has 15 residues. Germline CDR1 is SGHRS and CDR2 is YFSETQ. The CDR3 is CASSPGHGLPYEQYF. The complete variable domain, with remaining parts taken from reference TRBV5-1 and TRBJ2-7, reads KAGVTQTPRYLIKTRGQQVTLSCSPISGHRSVSWYQQTPGQGLQFLFEYFSETQRNKGNFPGRFSGRQFSNSRSEMNVSTLELGDSALYLCASSPGHGLPYEQYFGPGTRLTVT.

The CDR3 here is CASSSTGGDYGYTF. J is TRBJ1-2 and V is TRBV5-1; TCRdb lists TRBD1, though no DNA is available to test this call. The V gene's germline CDR1 is SGHRS and CDR2 YFSETQ. The CDR3 has 14 amino acids.

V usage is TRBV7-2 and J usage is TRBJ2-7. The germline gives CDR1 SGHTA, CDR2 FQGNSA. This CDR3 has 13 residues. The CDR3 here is CASSLDWSYEQYF.

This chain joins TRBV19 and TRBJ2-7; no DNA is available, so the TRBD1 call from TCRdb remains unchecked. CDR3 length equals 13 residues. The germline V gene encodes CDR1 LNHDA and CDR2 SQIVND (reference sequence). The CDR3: CASSMWAQGEQYF.

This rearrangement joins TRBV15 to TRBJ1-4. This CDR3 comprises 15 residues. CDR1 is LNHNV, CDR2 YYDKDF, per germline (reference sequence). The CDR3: CATSREQGGNEKLFF.

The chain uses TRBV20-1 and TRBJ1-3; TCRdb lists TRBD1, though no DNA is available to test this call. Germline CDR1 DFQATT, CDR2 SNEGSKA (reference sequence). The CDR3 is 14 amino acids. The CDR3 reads CSATRGQAGNTIYF.

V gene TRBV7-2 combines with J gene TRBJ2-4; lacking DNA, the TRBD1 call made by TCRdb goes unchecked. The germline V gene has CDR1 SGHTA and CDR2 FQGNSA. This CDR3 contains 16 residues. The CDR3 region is CASSLVGQDRKNIQYF.

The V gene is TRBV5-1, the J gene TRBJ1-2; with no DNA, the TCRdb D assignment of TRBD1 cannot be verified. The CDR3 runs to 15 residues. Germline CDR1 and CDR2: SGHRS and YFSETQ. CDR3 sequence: CASSSAGTGNYGYTF.

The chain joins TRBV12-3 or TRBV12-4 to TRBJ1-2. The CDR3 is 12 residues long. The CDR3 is CASSPLAGGYTF.

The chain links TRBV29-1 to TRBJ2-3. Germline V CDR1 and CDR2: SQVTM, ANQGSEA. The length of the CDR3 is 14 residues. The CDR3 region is CSGRNRLAIDTQYF.